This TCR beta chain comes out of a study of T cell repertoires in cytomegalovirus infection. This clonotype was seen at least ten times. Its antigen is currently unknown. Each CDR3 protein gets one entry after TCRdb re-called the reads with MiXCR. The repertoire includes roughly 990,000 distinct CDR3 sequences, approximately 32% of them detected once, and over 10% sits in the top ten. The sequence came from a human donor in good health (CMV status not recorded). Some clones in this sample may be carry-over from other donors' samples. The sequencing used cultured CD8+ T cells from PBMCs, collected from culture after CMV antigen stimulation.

The CDR3 bases are TGTGCCAGCAGCTTAAGCAGACCCAATGAGCAGTTCTTC. Protein sequence: CASSLSRPNEQFF. This chain links TRBV7-2 with TRBJ2-1; D remains ambiguous. The V end lost 2 bases, the J end lost 6 bases, and 8 bases lay between the germline ends. The CDR3 extends over 13 amino acids. The germline CDR1 and CDR2 sequences are SGHTA and FQGNSA. Complete variable domain (other parts from reference TRBV7-2 and TRBJ2-1): GAGVSQSPSNKVTEKGKDVELRCDPISGHTALYWYRQSLGQGLEFLIYFQGNSAPDKSGLPSDRFSAERTGGSVSTLTIQRTQQEDSAVYLCASSLSRPNEQFFGPGTRLTVL.